This T cell receptor beta chain derives from a study of graft-versus-host responses after intestinal transplantation. Responders that carried the CFSE label, 200,000 of them, were plated with 200,000 irradiated, violet-dye-labeled stimulator cells. Looked up from germline, CDR1 is SGHDT and CDR2 is YYEEEE. This CDR3 is built from 16 residues. J lost 7 bases, V lost 4 bases, and 13 bases had no gene match. TCRdb keeps only in-frame clones here, not all; method: immunoSEQ multiplex PCR. This sample carries about 19,000 clones, roughly 37% of them seen once, and the ten largest clones take under 0.95%. The origin of this receptor is a human patient who received an intestinal transplant. The specimen comprised alloreactive CD4+ T cells from a mixed lymphocyte reaction culture, sampled before intestinal transplant. Sample subset: CFSE-low proliferating T cells sorted from roughly six-day pre-transplant mixed lymphocyte reaction (GvH or HvG direction). The chain links TRBV5-6 to TRBJ1-2; TRBD1 matches at 10 bases. The chain's CDR3 is CASSIRQGATGFGYTF. In nucleotides, the CDR3 is TGTGCCAGCAGCATAAGACAGGGGGCGACGGGTTTTGGCTACACCTTC. Full variable domain (remainder filled in from reference TRBV5-6 and TRBJ1-2): DAGVTQSPTHLIKTRGQQVTLRCSPKSGHDTVSWYQQALGQGPQFIFQYYEEEERQRGNFPDRFSGHQFPNYSSELNVNALLLGDSALYLCASSIRQGATGFGYTFGSGTRLTVV.